This T cell receptor (beta chain) was sequenced during a study of neurological immune-mediated disorders. The overall study: Among the roughly 35 patients with multiple sclerosis, some 31 were relapsing-remitting, while 3 were secondary progressive.

Template-switch 5'RACE cDNA synthesis added a 10-nucleotide unique molecular identifier. TCRdb reprocessed the 5' RACE reads with MiXCR, giving one entry per CDR3 protein. Of around 58,000 distinct CDR3 sequences listed, around 3.4% were seen once; the top ten hold roughly 6.6%. Germline V gene lookup returns CDR1 DFQATT and CDR2 SNEGSKA (reference sequence). Deletions cut 2 bases from V and 6 bases from J, with 13 bases between. The CDR3 extends over 14 amino acids. This clonotype was picked up many times. The sequenced sample was PBMCs. The chain employs TRBV20-1 and TRBJ2-2; either TRBD1 or TRBD2 may fit D (5 bases each). The sequence derives from an older woman with multiple sclerosis. The CDR3 DNA reads as TGCAGTGCTAGAACCGGGGACGGGGCCGGGGAGCTGTTTTTT. Translation: CSARTGDGAGELFF.